This TCR beta chain came from a study of blood T cell repertoires in COVID-19. Study context: COVID-19 samples from acute and convalescent phases originated in the United States, Italy and Spain. Sample material is recorded as cDNA or gDNA derived from T cells, B-cell-depleted T cells, or PBMCs.

In the study's own analysis: It was from reference gene primer amplification that nucleated cell counts were estimated. The table came from immunoSEQ multiplex PCR; TCRdb's copy has only in-frame clones and leaves some out. V and J calls and clone size are those listed in that table; D and trimming were worked out from the DNA. The data show just under 80,000 clones, 75% to 90% seen once. V shed 1 base and J shed 5 bases, with 8 bases lying between them. Germline V CDR1 and CDR2: SGHTA, FQGNSA. The CDR3 sequence is 13 residues long. Sequenced input: peripheral blood. The rearrangement uses TRBV7-2 and TRBJ1-2; no clear D gene. This receptor was obtained from a woman in her 70s with acute or convalescent COVID-19. The CDR3 nucleotides are TGTGCCAGCAGCTTAGATAAATCGTATGGCTACACCTTC. This codes for CASSLDKSYGYTF.